This entry describes one T cell receptor (beta chain). Its cognate antigen is unknown. It was with random hexamers that roughly 0.5 to 1 ug RNA was reverse transcribed. Amplification of TCR beta CDR3 by immunoSEQ multiplex PCR spanned 54 Vbeta and 13 Jbeta. TCRdb passed the immunoSEQ multiplex PCR reads through MiXCR, listing each CDR3 protein once. The data show around 110,000 distinct CDR3 sequences, less than 95% seen once. These data originate in a study of CD8 T cells in Susac syndrome. Study-wide background: Patients with Susac syndrome had blood drawn and were at that point therapy-naive, on corticosteroids, or on intravenous immunoglobulin alone.

The Susac syndrome patients fit the recently defined diagnostic criteria for definite or probable disease. Overall study findings and caveats: The greatest CD8+ clonal expansion in Susac occurred in TEMRA cells and in active patients.

Sequenced input: CD8+ T cells from PBMCs. The receptor comes from a human donor with Susac syndrome.

In DNA, the CDR3 is TGTGCCAGCGAACGACCAGGCGACGAAAGAGGCTACACCTTC. As protein: CASERPGDERGYTF. This chain joins TRBV12-3 or TRBV12-4 and TRBJ1-2; D gene uncertain. The CDR3 consists of 14 residues. V lost 8 bases and J lost 8, with 21 bases in between.